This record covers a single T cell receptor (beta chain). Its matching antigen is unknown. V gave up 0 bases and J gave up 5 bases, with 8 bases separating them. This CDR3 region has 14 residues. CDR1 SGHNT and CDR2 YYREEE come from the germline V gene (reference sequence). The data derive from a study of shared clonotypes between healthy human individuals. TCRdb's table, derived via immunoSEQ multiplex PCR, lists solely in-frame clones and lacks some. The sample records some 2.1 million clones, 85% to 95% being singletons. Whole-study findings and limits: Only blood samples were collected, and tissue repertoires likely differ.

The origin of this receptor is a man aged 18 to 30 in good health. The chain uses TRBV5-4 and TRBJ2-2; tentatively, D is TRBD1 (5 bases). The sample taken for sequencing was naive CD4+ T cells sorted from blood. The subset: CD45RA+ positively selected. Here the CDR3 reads CASSLVSGTGELFF. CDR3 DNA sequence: TGTGCCAGCAGCTTGGTGTCAGGGACCGGGGAGCTGTTTTTT.